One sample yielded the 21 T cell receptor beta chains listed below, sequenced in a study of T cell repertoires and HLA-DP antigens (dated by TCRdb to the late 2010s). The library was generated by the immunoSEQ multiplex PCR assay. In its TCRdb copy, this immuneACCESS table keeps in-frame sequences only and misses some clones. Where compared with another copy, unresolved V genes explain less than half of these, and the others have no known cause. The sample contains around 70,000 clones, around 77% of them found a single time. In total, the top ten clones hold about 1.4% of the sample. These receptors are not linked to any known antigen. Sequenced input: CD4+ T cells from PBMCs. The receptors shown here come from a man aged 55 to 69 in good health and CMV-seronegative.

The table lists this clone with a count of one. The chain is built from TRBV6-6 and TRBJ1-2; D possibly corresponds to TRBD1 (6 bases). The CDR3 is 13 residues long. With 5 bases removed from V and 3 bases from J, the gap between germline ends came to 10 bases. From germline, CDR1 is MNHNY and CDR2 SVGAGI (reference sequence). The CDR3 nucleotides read TGTGCCAGCAGTGGCACAGGGTACTATGGCTACACCTTC. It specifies CASSGTGYYGYTF.

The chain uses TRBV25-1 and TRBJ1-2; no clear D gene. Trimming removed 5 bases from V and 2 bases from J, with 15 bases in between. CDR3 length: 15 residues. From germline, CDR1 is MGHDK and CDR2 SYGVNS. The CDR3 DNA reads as TGTGCCAGCAGTTCAAGCTCCTCCGCCAACTATGGCTACACCTTC. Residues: CASSSSSSANYGYTF.

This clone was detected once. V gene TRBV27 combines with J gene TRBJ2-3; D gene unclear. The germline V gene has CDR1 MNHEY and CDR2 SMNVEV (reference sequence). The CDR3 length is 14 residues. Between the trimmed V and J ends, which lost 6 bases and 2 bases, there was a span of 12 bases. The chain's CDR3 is CASSQNDPTDTQYF. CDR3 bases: TGTGCCAGCAGCCAGAATGACCCCACAGATACGCAGTATTTT.

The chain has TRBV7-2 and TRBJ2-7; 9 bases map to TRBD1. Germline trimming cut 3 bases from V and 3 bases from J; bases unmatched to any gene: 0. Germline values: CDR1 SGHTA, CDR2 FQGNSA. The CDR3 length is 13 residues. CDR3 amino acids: CASSLTGGYEQYV. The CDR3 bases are TGTGCCAGCAGCTTGACAGGGGGCTACGAGCAGTACGTC.

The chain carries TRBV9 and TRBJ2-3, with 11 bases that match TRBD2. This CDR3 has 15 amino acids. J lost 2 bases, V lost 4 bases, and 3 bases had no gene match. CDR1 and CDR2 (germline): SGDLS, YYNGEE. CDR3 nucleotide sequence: TGTGCCAGCAGCTTAGCGGGGGGGCACACAGATACGCAGTATTTT. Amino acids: CASSLAGGHTDTQYF.

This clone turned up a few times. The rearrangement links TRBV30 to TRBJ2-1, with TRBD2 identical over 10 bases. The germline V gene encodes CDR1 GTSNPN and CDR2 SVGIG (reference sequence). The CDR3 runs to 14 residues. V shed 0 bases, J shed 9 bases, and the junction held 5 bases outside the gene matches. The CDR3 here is CAWSVKVAGGEQFF. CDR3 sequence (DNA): TGTGCCTGGAGTGTAAAGGTAGCGGGAGGTGAGCAGTTCTTC.

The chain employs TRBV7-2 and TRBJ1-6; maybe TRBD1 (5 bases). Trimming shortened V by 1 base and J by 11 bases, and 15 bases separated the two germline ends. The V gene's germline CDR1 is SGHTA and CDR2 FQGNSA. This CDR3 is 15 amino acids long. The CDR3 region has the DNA TGTGCCAGCAGCTTAGTAGGTCGGGGGGGGGCACCCCTCCACTTT. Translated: CASSLVGRGGAPLHF.

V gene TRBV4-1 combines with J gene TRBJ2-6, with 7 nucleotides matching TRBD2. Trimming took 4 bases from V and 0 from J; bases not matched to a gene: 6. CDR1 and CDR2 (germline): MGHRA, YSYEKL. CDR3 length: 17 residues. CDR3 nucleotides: TGCGCCAGCAGCCCCCGGGGGGAGAACTCTGGGGCCAACGTCCTGACTTTC. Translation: CASSPRGENSGANVLTF.

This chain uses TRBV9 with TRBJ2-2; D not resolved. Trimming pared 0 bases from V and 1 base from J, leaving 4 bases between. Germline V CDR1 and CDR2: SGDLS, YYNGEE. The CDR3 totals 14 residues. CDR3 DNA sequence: TGTGCCAGCAGCGTAGTACAGAACACCGGGGAGCTGTTTTTT. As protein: CASSVVQNTGELFF.

The CDR3 nucleotides are TGTGCCAGCAGCTTGGAGGTTCCCGAGGGTGCAGATACGCAGTATTTT. Translating gives CASSLEVPEGADTQYF. The rearrangement links TRBV5-8 to TRBJ2-3, with D maybe TRBD2 (5 bases). The V end was cut by 0 bases, the J end by 4 bases, with 15 bases between. This CDR3 contains 16 residues. Germline CDR1 reads SGHTS; CDR2 reads YDEGEE.

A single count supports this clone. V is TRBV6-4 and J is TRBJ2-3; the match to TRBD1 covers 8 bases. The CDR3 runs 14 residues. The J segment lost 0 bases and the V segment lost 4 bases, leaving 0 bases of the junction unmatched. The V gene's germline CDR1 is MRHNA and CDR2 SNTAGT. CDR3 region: CASSGTGSTDTQYF. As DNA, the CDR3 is TGTGCCAGCAGTGGGACAGGGAGCACAGATACGCAGTATTTT.

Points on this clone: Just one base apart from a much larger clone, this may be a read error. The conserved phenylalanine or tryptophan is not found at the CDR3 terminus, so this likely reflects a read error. CDR3 DNA: TGTGCCAGCAGCCCCTCGTCCCCGGCTGCGACGGACGAGCAGTACTCC. The encoded protein is CASSPSSPAATDEQYS. The chain carries TRBV7-9 and TRBJ2-7; no definite D call. The V gene lost 5 bases and the J gene lost 5 bases, with 22 bases spanning the gap. Germline V lookup: CDR1 SEHNR, CDR2 FQNEAQ (reference sequence). CDR3 size: 16 residues.

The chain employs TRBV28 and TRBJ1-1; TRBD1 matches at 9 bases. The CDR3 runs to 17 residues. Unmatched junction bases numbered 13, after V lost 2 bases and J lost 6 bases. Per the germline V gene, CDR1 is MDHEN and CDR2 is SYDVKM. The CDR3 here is CASSLRSRQGGQAEAFF. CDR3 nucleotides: TGTGCCAGCAGTTTACGGTCGCGACAGGGGGGACAGGCTGAAGCTTTCTTT.

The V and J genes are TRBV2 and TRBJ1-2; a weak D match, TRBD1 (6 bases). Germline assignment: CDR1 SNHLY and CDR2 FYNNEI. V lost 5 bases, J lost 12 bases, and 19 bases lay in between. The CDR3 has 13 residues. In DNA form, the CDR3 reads TGTGCCAGCAGTCCACAGGGCTCTATGATTAACACCTTC. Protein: CASSPQGSMINTF. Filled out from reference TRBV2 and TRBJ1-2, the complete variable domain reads EPEVTQTPSHQVTQMGQEVILRCVPISNHLYFYWYRQILGQKVEFLVSFYNNEISEKSEIFDDQFSVERPDGSNFTLKIRSTKLEDSAMYFCASSPQGSMINTFGSGTRLTVV.

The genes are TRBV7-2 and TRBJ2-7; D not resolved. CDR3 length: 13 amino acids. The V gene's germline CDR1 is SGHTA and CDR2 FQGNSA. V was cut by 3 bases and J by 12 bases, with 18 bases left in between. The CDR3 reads CASSFHGSPRWYV. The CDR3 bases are TGTGCCAGCAGCTTCCATGGCTCCCCCCGTTGGTACGTC.

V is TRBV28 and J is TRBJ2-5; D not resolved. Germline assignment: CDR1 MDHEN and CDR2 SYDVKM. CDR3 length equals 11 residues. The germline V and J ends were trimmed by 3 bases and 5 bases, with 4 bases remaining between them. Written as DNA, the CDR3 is TGTGCCAGCAGTTTGGAGGAGACCCAGTACTTC. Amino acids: CASSLEETQYF.

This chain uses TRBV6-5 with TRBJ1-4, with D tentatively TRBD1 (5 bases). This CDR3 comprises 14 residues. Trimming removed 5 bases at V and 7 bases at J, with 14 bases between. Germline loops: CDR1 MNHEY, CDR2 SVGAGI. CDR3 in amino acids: CASSRDSWAEKLFF. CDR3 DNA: TGTGCCAGCAGTCGCGACAGTTGGGCTGAAAAACTGTTTTTT.

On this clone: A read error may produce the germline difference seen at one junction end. The CDR3 bases are TGTGCCACCAGGTATTCGGGACAGGGTTATTATCTGATCTTC. It specifies CATRYSGQGYYLIF. V is TRBV7-2 and J is TRBJ2-1, with 9 bases identical to TRBD1. The CDR3 has 14 amino acids. Germline V gene data show CDR1 as SGHTA and CDR2 as FQGNSA.

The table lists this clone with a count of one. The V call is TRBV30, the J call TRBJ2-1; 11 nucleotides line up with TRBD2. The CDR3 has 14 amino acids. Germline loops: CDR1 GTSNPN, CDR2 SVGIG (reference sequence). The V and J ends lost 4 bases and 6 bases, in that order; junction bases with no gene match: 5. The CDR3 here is CAWTSSGRTNEQFF. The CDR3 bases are TGTGCCTGGACGTCTAGCGGGAGGACCAATGAGCAGTTCTTC. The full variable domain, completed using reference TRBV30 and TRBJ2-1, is SQTIHQWPATLVQPVGSPLSLECTVEGTSNPNLYWYRQAAGRGLQLLFYSVGIGQISSEVPQNLSASRPQDRQFILSSKKLLLSDSGFYLCAWTSSGRTNEQFFGPGTRLTVL.

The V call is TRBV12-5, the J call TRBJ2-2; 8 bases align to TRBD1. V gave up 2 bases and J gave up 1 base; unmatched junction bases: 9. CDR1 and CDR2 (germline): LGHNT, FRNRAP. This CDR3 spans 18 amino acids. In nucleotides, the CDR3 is TGTGCTAGTGGTTTGCGTACCCCGGGACAGGTGAACACCGGGGAGCTGTTTTTT. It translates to CASGLRTPGQVNTGELFF.

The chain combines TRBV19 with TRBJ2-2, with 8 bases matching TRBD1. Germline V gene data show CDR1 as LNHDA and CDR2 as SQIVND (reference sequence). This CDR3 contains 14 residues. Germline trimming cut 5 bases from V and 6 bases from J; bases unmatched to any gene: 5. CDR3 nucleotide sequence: TGTGCCAGTAGTTCCCGGACAGGGCCCGGGGAGCTGTTTTTT. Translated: CASSSRTGPGELFF. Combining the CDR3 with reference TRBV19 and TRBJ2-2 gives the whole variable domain DGGITQSPKYLFRKEGQNVTLSCEQNLNHDAMYWYRQDPGQGLRLIYYSQIVNDFQKGDIAEGYSVSREKKESFPLTVTSAQKNPTAFYLCASSSRTGPGELFFGEGSRLTVL.